This T cell receptor (beta chain) was profiled in a study of blood T cells in healthy people across ages. A J-beta primer mix and a sample-barcoded 5' primer were used in a second PCR of about 7 to 12 cycles. TCRdb used MiXCR to reprocess the 5' RACE reads, holding one entry per CDR3 protein. This sample has some 880,000 distinct CDR3 sequences, with around 34% found just once. Every sample yielded at least 6 million isolated PBMCs. This clonotype has a handful of counts. CDR1 is SGHAT, CDR2 FQDESV, per germline (reference sequence). With 8 bases removed from V and 6 bases from J, the gap between germline ends came to 29 bases. The CDR3 spans 17 residues.

The receptor was isolated from a man between 18 and 29 years old in good health. The sample taken for sequencing was blood. V and J are TRBV11-1 and TRBJ2-7; D is unresolved. CDR3 amino acids: CASLPGGTSAPIGEQYF. DNA for the CDR3: TGTGCCAGCCTCCCCGGTGGAACAAGTGCACCGATTGGCGAGCAGTACTTC.